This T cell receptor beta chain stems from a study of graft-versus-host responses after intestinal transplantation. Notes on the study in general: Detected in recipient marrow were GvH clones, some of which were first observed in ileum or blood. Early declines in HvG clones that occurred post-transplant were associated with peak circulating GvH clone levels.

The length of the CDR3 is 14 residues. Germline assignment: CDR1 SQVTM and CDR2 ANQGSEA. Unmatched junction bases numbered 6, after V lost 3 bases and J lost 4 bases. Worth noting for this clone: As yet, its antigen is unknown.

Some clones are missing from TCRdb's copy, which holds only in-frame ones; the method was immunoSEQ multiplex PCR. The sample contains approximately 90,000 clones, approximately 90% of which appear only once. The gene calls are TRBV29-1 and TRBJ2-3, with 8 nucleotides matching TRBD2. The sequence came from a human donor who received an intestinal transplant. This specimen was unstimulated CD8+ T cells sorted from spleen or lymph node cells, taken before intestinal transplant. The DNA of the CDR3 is TGCAGCGTTGAGGGACTAGAGGGGGCAGATACGCAGTATTTT. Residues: CSVEGLEGADTQYF.